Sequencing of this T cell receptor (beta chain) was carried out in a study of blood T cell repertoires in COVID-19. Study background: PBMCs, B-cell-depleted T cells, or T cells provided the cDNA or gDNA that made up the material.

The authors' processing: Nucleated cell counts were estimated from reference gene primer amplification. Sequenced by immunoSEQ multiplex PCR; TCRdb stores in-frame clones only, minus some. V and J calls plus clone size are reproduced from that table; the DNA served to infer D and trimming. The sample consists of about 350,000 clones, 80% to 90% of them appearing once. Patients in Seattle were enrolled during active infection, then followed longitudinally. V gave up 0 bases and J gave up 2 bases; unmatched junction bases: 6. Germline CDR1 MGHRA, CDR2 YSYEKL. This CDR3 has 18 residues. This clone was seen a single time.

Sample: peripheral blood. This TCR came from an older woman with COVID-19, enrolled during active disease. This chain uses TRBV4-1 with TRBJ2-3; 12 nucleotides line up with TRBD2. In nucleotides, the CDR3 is TGCGCCAGCAGCCAAGAAAGGCTAGCGGGGGGGAACACAGATACGCAGTATTTT. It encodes CASSQERLAGGNTDTQYF.